This TCR beta chain came from a study of T cells in Graves' hyperthyroidism and ophthalmopathy. This clonotype was picked up many times. The source material, RNA transcripts, was used to amplify TCR beta CDR3 regions. The HTBI set primed first-round TCR CDR3 RT-PCR. TCRdb reanalysed the multiplex PCR reads using MiXCR and keeps one entry per CDR3 protein. The table lists around 340,000 distinct CDR3 sequences, around a sixth of them singletons, with about a sixth in the top ten. CDR3 size: 15 residues. V dropped 8 bases and J dropped 4; count of bases not matched to a gene: 11. CDR1 MDHEN and CDR2 SYDVKM come from the germline V gene. Based on clinical symptoms, serum thyroxine and TRAb, thyroid ultrasound and orbital computed tomography, diagnoses were reached.

The chain combines TRBV28 with TRBJ2-7, with 10 bases fitting TRBD1. Sequencing input: blood. This receptor was identified in a woman aged 35 to 49 with Graves' ophthalmopathy. The CDR3 DNA sequence: TGTGCCAGCGGAGACAGGGGGCCCAGATATTACGAGCAGTACTTC. It yields the protein CASGDRGPRYYEQYF.